This entry concerns a single T cell receptor beta chain. The cDNA 3' end received a ligated oligonucleotide with a UMI. An equimolar mix of RC1.1 and RC1.2 primed the beta chain across TRBC1 and TRBC2. TCRdb passed the UMI-ligation and nested PCR reads through MiXCR, listing each CDR3 protein once. The sample includes tens of thousands of distinct CDR3 sequences, approximately 10% of them seen just once. This specimen comes from a study of quantifying T cell responses using KT2 cells. Study details: RNA was reverse transcribed with TCR alpha and beta constant-region primers.

Looked up from germline, CDR1 is SGHRS and CDR2 is YFSETQ. V was cut by 0 bases and J by 7 bases, with 8 bases left in between. This CDR3 comprises 14 residues. J is TRBJ1-6 and V is TRBV5-1; D is perhaps TRBD1 (6 bases). The sequenced sample was PBMCs spiked with cells of the T cell clone KT2. The TCR comes from a human donor. DNA for the CDR3: TGCGCCAGCAGCTTGGATGGGACAAATTCACCCCTCCACTTT. This sequence encodes CASSLDGTNSPLHF. Supplemented by reference TRBV5-1 and TRBJ1-6, the full variable domain reads KAGVTQTPRYLIKTRGQQVTLSCSPISGHRSVSWYQQTPGQGLQFLFEYFSETQRNKGNFPGRFSGRQFSNSRSEMNVSTLELGDSALYLCASSLDGTNSPLHFGNGTRLTVT.